The T cell receptor beta chain under discussion was sequenced for a study of T cell changes during pregnancy in multiple sclerosis. Germline lookup yields CDR1 SGHAT and CDR2 FQNNGV. This CDR3 comprises 17 residues. With 5 bases removed from V and 4 bases from J, the gap between germline ends came to 20 bases. The table came from immunoSEQ multiplex PCR; TCRdb's copy has only in-frame clones and leaves some out. This repertoire shows 30,000 to 45,000 clones, roughly 92% found once; its top ten account for 1.2%. The sample taken for sequencing was PBMCs (not recorded whether the cells were cultured). The J gene is TRBJ2-2, the V gene TRBV11-2, with D tentatively TRBD1 or TRBD2 (5 bases each). This clonotype was obtained from a female donor with multiple sclerosis, enrolled in a pregnancy study. The CDR3 reads CASSPPLRTGTTGELFF. CDR3 nucleotide sequence: TGTGCCAGCAGCCCGCCGCTCCGGACCGGGACCACCGGGGAGCTGTTTTTT. The whole variable domain, filled in from reference TRBV11-2 and TRBJ2-2, reads EAGVAQSPRYKIIEKRQSVAFWCNPISGHATLYWYQQILGQGPKLLIQFQNNGVVDDSQLPKDRFSAERLKGVDSTLKIQPAKLEDSAVYLCASSPPLRTGTTGELFFGEGSRLTVL.